This paragraph reports one T cell receptor (beta chain). A NOSPECS grade of at least 4, a Clinical Activity Score of at least 3 and duration under 3 months were recorded in ophthalmopathy patients. Orbital computed tomography and thyroid ultrasound, together with serum TRAb and thyroxine and clinical symptoms, were used for diagnoses. This specimen comes from a study of T cells in Graves' hyperthyroidism and ophthalmopathy. TCR beta CDR3 sequences were amplified from RNA transcripts. Researchers ran a first-round RT-PCR on the TCR CDR3 using the HTBI primer set. TCRdb re-analysed the multiplex PCR reads in MiXCR, keeping a single row per CDR3 protein. The data hold about half a million distinct CDR3 sequences, with 15% to 20% observed a single time. This clonotype was obtained from a woman aged 25 to 39 with Graves' ophthalmopathy. Sequences were obtained from blood.

In DNA, the CDR3 is TGTGCCAGCAGTCCTTCATTCCTGGCCCGGAATGAGCAGTTCTTC. Its protein is CASSPSFLARNEQFF. V and J are TRBV6-2 or TRBV6-3 and TRBJ2-1, with no clear D. The CDR3 runs to 15 residues. Germline CDR1 MNHEY, CDR2 SVGEGT. The germline V and J ends were trimmed by 5 bases and 7 bases, with 18 bases remaining between them.